These T cell receptor beta chains were read from a single sample in a study of cytomegalovirus exposure and HLA in healthy donors. Data came from immunoSEQ multiplex PCR; TCRdb stores just in-frame clones and leaves some out. The sample consists of 67,000 or so clones, 90% to 95% of them appearing once. Source material: PBMCs. Receptor source: a young man in good health and CMV-seropositive. The CDR3 runs from the conserved cysteine through the conserved F or W. D genes are given only for firm matches. Clone size is shown for a subset of rows, as once, few, many or a class of expanded clone.

TRBJ1-1 | TRBD1 | TRBV7-9 | NA | CASSPRGDTEAFF | TGTGCCAGCAGCCCCAGGGGGGACACTGAAGCTTTCTTT
TRBJ2-1 | TRBD1 | TRBV6-1 | NA | CASARGLGNEQFF | TGTGCCTCCGCCAGGGGGCTGGGCAATGAGCAGTTCTTC
TRBJ2-5 | TRBD2 | TRBV19 | NA | CASSMAGGETQYF | TGTGCCAGTAGTATGGCGGGGGGAGAGACCCAGTACTTC
TRBJ1-5 | NA | TRBV15 | NA | CATSRGRNQPQHF | TGTGCCACCAGCAGGGGGAGAAATCAGCCCCAGCATTTT
TRBJ2-2 | NA | TRBV6-1 | NA | CASSVIGTRFIGELFF | TGTGCCAGCAGTGTGATCGGGACTCGTTTCATCGGGGAGCTGTTTTTT
TRBJ1-3 | NA | TRBV6-1 | NA | CASSAQGLISGNTIYF | TGTGCCAGCAGTGCACAGGGTCTGATCTCTGGAAACACCATATATTTT
TRBJ1-2 | NA | TRBV18 | NA | CASSPFGTSYGYTF | TGTGCCAGCTCACCATTCGGGACAAGCTATGGCTACACCTTC
TRBJ2-1 | TRBD2 | TRBV9 | NA | CASALGAGAGNEQFF | TGTGCCAGCGCTTTAGGGGCGGGAGCGGGCAATGAGCAGTTCTTC
TRBJ1-2 | NA | TRBV19 | NA | CASRPPDTNYYGYTF | TGTGCCAGTAGGCCCCCGGACACAAACTACTATGGCTACACCTTC
TRBJ2-7 | NA | TRBV5-1 | once | CASKVGATYEQYF | TGCGCCAGCAAGGTAGGGGCAACCTACGAGCAGTACTTC